Given below is one TCR beta chain in context. Naive-designated CD8 cells lacked CD45RO, were positively enriched for CCR7, and omitted terminally differentiated effector memory CD45RA+ cells. The data derive from a study of shared clonotypes between healthy human individuals. The germline V gene has CDR1 SGHRS and CDR2 YFSETQ. The trim removed 6 bases at V and 6 bases at J, leaving 11 bases unmatched. CDR3 length: 14 residues. Every immunoSEQ plate was one replicate of a subset's evenly spread DNA. The assay was immunoSEQ multiplex PCR, and TCRdb's table has in-frame clones only and misses some. Here the sample spans about 2.2 million clones, roughly 91% being singletons.

The receptor's source is a man aged 18 to 29 in good health. Some clones in this sample may be carry-over from other donors' samples. The V call is TRBV5-1, the J call TRBJ2-7, with 8 bases lining up with TRBD1. Sequenced material: naive CD8+ T cells from PBMCs. The CDR3 DNA reads TGCGCCAGCAAACAGGACAGGGCTCCACCCGAGCAGTACTTC. Translated: CASKQDRAPPEQYF.